These 13 T cell receptor beta chains were all obtained from the same sample, sequenced in a study of PD-1 blockade in classical Hodgkin lymphoma. Produced via immunoSEQ multiplex PCR; TCRdb's table is partial and in-frame only. The table has some 39,000 clones, roughly 78% seen once. Time point given: cycle 4 day 1 (C4D1), after 5 to 7 weeks of nivolumab. There was relapse after autologous stem cell transplantation in every patient, and there was variation in brentuximab vedotin exposure. The specimen comprised peripheral blood mononuclear cells (PBMCs), sampled before the fourth cycle of nivolumab. Receptor source: a human donor with classical Hodgkin lymphoma.

The J gene is TRBJ1-5, the V gene TRBV30; D is uncertain. The CDR3 runs 13 residues. The germline gives CDR1 GTSNPN, CDR2 SVGIG (reference sequence). V lost 1 base to trimming and J lost 4 bases, with 8 bases between them. As DNA, the CDR3 is TGTGCCTGGAGTGGTGGGATTAATCAGCCCCAGCATTTT. It codes for CAWSGGINQPQHF.

The V and J genes are TRBV28 and TRBJ2-3; 7 nucleotides line up with TRBD2. Germline trimming cut 2 bases from V and 1 base from J; bases unmatched to any gene: 3. CDR1 is MDHEN and CDR2 is SYDVKM in the germline V gene. The CDR3 loop spans 15 amino acids. CDR3 loop: CASSLAGEGTDTQYF. The CDR3 nucleotides read TGTGCCAGCAGTTTAGCGGGGGAGGGCACAGATACGCAGTATTTT.

The chain uses TRBV18 and TRBJ2-7; D remains unclear. The germline V gene encodes CDR1 KGHSH and CDR2 LQKENI. V was cut by 2 bases and J by 4 bases, with 6 bases left in between. The CDR3 spans 12 residues. CDR3 protein: CASSPIGYEQYF. The DNA of the CDR3 is TGTGCCAGCTCACCAATAGGTTACGAGCAGTACTTC.

The chain carries TRBV6-5 and TRBJ2-7; 10 nucleotides agree with TRBD1. The CDR3 spans 13 residues. Unmatched junction bases numbered 2, after V lost 6 bases and J lost 3 bases. The germline V gene encodes CDR1 MNHEY and CDR2 SVGAGI. The CDR3 sequence is CASRWTGGYEQYF. The CDR3, as DNA: TGTGCCAGCAGGTGGACAGGGGGCTACGAGCAGTACTTC.

Turning to this clone: This CDR3 is also generated by other DNA sequences in the sample. The chain carries TRBV2 and TRBJ1-5; no firm D call. Germline CDR1 is SNHLY and CDR2 is FYNNEI. The length of the CDR3 is 14 residues. V was trimmed by 1 base and J by 0 bases, leaving 4 bases between them. The CDR3 DNA reads TGTGCCAGCAGTGAAGATTATAGCAATCAGCCCCAGCATTTT. Encoded protein: CASSEDYSNQPQHF.

In this sample, this clone turned up a few times. This chain connects TRBV7-6 to TRBJ1-4; D not certain. The V gene's germline CDR1 is SGHVS and CDR2 FNYEAQ. V was trimmed by 3 bases and J by 6 bases, leaving 11 bases between them. The CDR3 contains 14 residues. This CDR3 is CASSLEGHDEKLFF. As DNA, the CDR3 is TGTGCCAGCAGCTTGGAAGGGCACGATGAAAAACTGTTTTTT.

The J gene is TRBJ2-7, the V gene TRBV28; no clear D gene. V lost 6 bases to trimming and J lost 4 bases, with 13 bases between them. The length of the CDR3 is 13 residues. Per germline, CDR1 MDHEN and CDR2 SYDVKM. CDR3 region: CASRRTHRYEQYF. For the CDR3, the DNA is TGTGCCAGCAGGCGCACCCACCGATACGAGCAGTACTTC.

This clone has only one observation. The chain carries TRBV28 and TRBJ2-7; perhaps TRBD1 as D (5 bases). Trimming took 4 bases from V and 3 from J, leaving 13 bases between them. The germline V gene has CDR1 MDHEN and CDR2 SYDVKM. This CDR3 is 14 amino acids long. CDR3 DNA: TGTGCCAGCAGTTGGGGCTCTGAGGTCTACGAGCAGTACTTC. This codes for CASSWGSEVYEQYF.

This clone was counted only a few times. The rearrangement joins TRBV4-3 to TRBJ1-2; no definite D call. V was trimmed by 0 bases and J by 1 base, leaving 9 bases between them. Germline V gene sequence: CDR1 LGHNA, CDR2 YSLEER. CDR3 length equals 15 residues. The CDR3 reads CASSQDGRYNYGYTF. DNA of the CDR3: TGCGCCAGCAGCCAAGATGGGAGGTATAACTATGGCTACACCTTC.

CDR3: CSVAGGDSDTEAFF. The CDR3 region has the DNA TGCAGCGTAGCAGGGGGCGATTCGGACACTGAAGCTTTCTTT. J is TRBJ1-1 and V is TRBV29-1; 8 positions agree with TRBD1. The germline V gene encodes CDR1 SQVTM and CDR2 ANQGSEA. The CDR3 spans 14 residues. Unmatched junction bases numbered 9, after V lost 6 bases and J lost 3 bases.

The chain carries TRBV7-9 and TRBJ2-1; 8 nucleotides agree with TRBD1. With 5 bases clipped from V and 8 bases from J, the junction kept 17 bases outside the gene matches. There are 17 residues in the CDR3. Germline CDR1 reads SEHNR; CDR2 reads FQNEAQ (reference sequence). The CDR3 coding sequence is TGTGCCAGCAGCCCCTTCGTACGGACAGGGTACTCCGATGAGCAGTTCTTC. Its protein product is CASSPFVRTGYSDEQFF. Looking up the rest from reference TRBV7-9 and TRBJ2-1 gives the full variable domain: DTGVSQNPRHKITKRGQNVTFRCDPISEHNRLYWYRQTLGQGPEFLTYFQNEAQLEKSRLLSDRFSAERPKGSFSTLEIQRTEQGDSAMYLCASSPFVRTGYSDEQFFGPGTRLTVL.

The rearrangement uses TRBV27 and TRBJ1-5; D is undetermined. V shed 3 bases and J shed 3 bases, with 9 bases lying between them. Germline V gene sequence: CDR1 MNHEY, CDR2 SMNVEV (reference sequence). CDR3 length: 14 amino acids. The CDR3 DNA reads TGTGCCAGCAGTTTCACGGGATTCAATCAGCCCCAGCATTTT. Encoded protein: CASSFTGFNQPQHF.

J is TRBJ1-6 and V is TRBV11-2; D is unresolved. The germline gives CDR1 SGHAT, CDR2 FQNNGV. This CDR3 has 16 amino acids. V lost 2 bases to trimming and J lost 8 bases, with 16 bases between them. The chain's CDR3 is CASSLRDLPVDSPLHF. The CDR3 DNA reads TGTGCCAGCAGCTTACGCGATCTCCCGGTAGATTCACCCCTCCACTTT.